The source of this T cell receptor beta chain is a study of T cell responses to AZD1222 COVID-19 vaccine. Some clones are missing from TCRdb's copy, which holds only in-frame ones; the method was immunoSEQ multiplex PCR. Of some 99,000 clones listed, around 84% are singletons. This CDR3 comprises 13 residues. Trimming shortened V by 3 bases and J by 5 bases, and 11 bases separated the two germline ends. Germline-derived CDR1 and CDR2 are SEHNR and FQNEAQ (reference sequence). Points on this clone: No antigen is known for it.

Study outcomes and limitations: Among vaccine-associated CD4 TCRs, coverage spanned spike, with dominance at 160-218 and 743-854. Vaccination with two AZD1222 doses was followed by a rise in Spike-specific TCR breadth and depth. Donors were chiefly white British, with a greater number of females, and clonal diversity was perhaps underestimated.

The sequencing here drew on peripheral blood, taken 28 days after the second AZD1222 dose. The clonotype was recovered from an adult who received the AZD1222 COVID-19 vaccine. This chain links TRBV7-9 with TRBJ2-7, with D unclear. In DNA, the CDR3 is TGTGCCAGCAGCTTCCCTGCGCGTCACGAGCAGTACTTC. This gives the protein CASSFPARHEQYF.